These 28 T cell receptor beta chains were sequenced from one sample in a study of T cells in Graves' hyperthyroidism and ophthalmopathy. RNA transcripts served as the template for amplifying TCR beta CDR3 regions. An initial round of RT-PCR targeting the TCR CDR3 relied on the HTBI primer set. One entry per CDR3 protein, called by TCRdb with MiXCR from the multiplex PCR reads. This table has 660,000 or so distinct CDR3 sequences, 45% appearing once. The sequenced sample was peripheral blood or thyroid tissue (not recorded which). All receptors derive from an adult man with Graves' disease, either hyperthyroidism or ophthalmopathy (not recorded which).

This clonotype was seen many times. This chain links TRBV10-3 with TRBJ2-5; D is ambiguous. Germline CDR1 is ENHRY and CDR2 is SYGVKD. The CDR3 length is 12 residues. The V end was cut by 5 bases, the J end by 5 bases, with 9 bases between. The CDR3 DNA reads TGTGCCATCAGTTCGGGCCACGAGACCCAGTACTTC. Translating it yields CAISSGHETQYF.

V and J are TRBV29-1 and TRBJ1-3, with D possibly TRBD1 on 6 matching bases. Germline lookup yields CDR1 SQVTM and CDR2 ANQGSEA. The CDR3 spans 12 residues. Trimming shortened V by 8 bases and J by 7 bases, and 15 bases separated the two germline ends. The CDR3 nucleotides read TGCAGCCTTAGGGGGTTGGAGAACACCATATATTTT. It codes for CSLRGLENTIYF.

V is TRBV7-9 and J is TRBJ1-2, with D possibly TRBD1 on 5 matching bases. Looked up from germline, CDR1 is SEHNR and CDR2 is FQNEAQ (reference sequence). V was trimmed by 3 bases and J by 6 bases, leaving 14 bases between them. The CDR3 is 14 amino acids. CDR3 in amino acids: CASSFQGGRDGYTF. For the CDR3, the DNA is TGTGCCAGCAGCTTTCAGGGCGGGCGTGATGGCTACACCTTC.

The chain is built from TRBV7-9 and TRBJ2-3; no definite D call. The CDR3 consists of 13 residues. CDR1 SEHNR and CDR2 FQNEAQ come from the germline V gene (reference sequence). Trimming took 6 bases from V and 5 from J, leaving 12 bases between them. This chain's CDR3 is CASSPTWEDTQYF. In DNA form, the CDR3 reads TGTGCCAGCAGTCCCACTTGGGAAGATACGCAGTATTTT.

This clonotype was detected many times. The rearrangement joins TRBV6-6 to TRBJ1-5; 9 positions agree with TRBD1. Germline-derived CDR1 and CDR2 are MNHNY and SVGAGI (reference sequence). The V segment lost 6 bases and the J segment 4 bases; nucleotides outside the gene matches: 7. This CDR3 region has 15 residues. CDR3 coding DNA: TGTGCCAGCAGGACCGGGACAGGGTGGAATCAGCCCCAGCATTTT. It encodes CASRTGTGWNQPQHF.

In this sample, this clonotype turned up a few times. The CDR3 DNA reads as TGTGCCAGCAGCGTGGCAACGGGGCTCGGCCTGACTTTC. Its protein is CASSVATGLGLTF. This rearrangement joins TRBV9 to TRBJ2-6, with D possibly called TRBD1 or TRBD2 (5 bases each). In germline, CDR1 is SGDLS, CDR2 YYNGEE. The germline V and J ends were trimmed by 2 bases and 15 bases, with 15 bases remaining between them. The CDR3 consists of 13 residues. The whole variable domain, remainder taken from reference TRBV9 and TRBJ2-6, is DSGVTQTPKHLITATGQRVTLRCSPRSGDLSVYWYQQSLDQGLQFLIQYYNGEERAKGNILERFSAQQFPDLHSELNLSSLELGDSALYFCASSVATGLGLTFGAGSRLTVL.

In regard to this clonotype: One end of the junction fails to match germline, which may point to a read error. The V call is TRBV4-1, the J call TRBJ1-1; no clear D gene. The germline CDR1 and CDR2 sequences are MGHRA and YSYEKL. The CDR3 extends over 12 amino acids. In DNA form, the CDR3 reads TGTGCCAGCAGCCCCGTAGCCACTGAAGCTTTCTTT. Residues: CASSPVATEAFF.

The chain couples TRBV24-1 to TRBJ2-5, with D unclear. The germline V gene encodes CDR1 KGHDR and CDR2 SFDVKD. This CDR3 is built from 9 residues. The CDR3 sequence: CAGVETQYF. The CDR3 nucleotides read TGTGCGGGTGTGGAGACCCAGTACTTC.

The chain carries TRBV6-1 and TRBJ2-7; 8 bases are shared with TRBD1. Germline V gene data show CDR1 as MNHNS and CDR2 as SASEGT. The CDR3 is 15 amino acids. V dropped 7 bases and J dropped 2; count of bases not matched to a gene: 10. The CDR3 DNA sequence: TGTGCCAGCACCAGGTATGGACAGGGAACCTACGAGCAGTACTTC. It translates to CASTRYGQGTYEQYF.

A remark on this clonotype: Just one base apart from a much larger clone, this may be a read error. The chain uses TRBV2 and TRBJ1-4, with D unresolved. The CDR3 sequence is 13 residues long. Germline-derived CDR1 and CDR2 are SNHLY and FYNNEI. CDR3 DNA sequence: TGTGCCCGCAGTGAGGGCCCGGGCCAAAAACTGTTTTTT. Translation: CARSEGPGQKLFF.

This chain links TRBV29-1 with TRBJ2-7; 9 nucleotides align to TRBD1. The tail of the sequence fits TRBJ1-2 better, so the J call may be wrong. Germline V gene lookup returns CDR1 SQVTM and CDR2 ANQGSEA. CDR3 length: 15 residues. Here the CDR3 reads CSVEGGTGRGYGYTF. The CDR3 DNA follows: TGCAGCGTTGAAGGAGGGACAGGGCGGGGATATGGCTACACCTTC.

This clonotype was seen a few times. The chain carries TRBV20-1 and TRBJ1-2; D gene ambiguous. V was clipped by 3 bases and J by 4 bases, with 18 bases between them. The germline CDR1 and CDR2 sequences are DFQATT and SNEGSKA (reference sequence). There are 15 residues in the CDR3. As DNA, the CDR3 is TGCAGTGCTAGCGATACTTTCCGGGCCGCCTATGGCTACACCTTC. It encodes CSASDTFRAAYGYTF.

The chain joins TRBV12-3 or TRBV12-4 to TRBJ2-5, with D possibly being TRBD2 (7 bases). The CDR3 runs 16 residues. Trimming pared 6 bases from V and 1 base from J, leaving 18 bases between. In DNA, the CDR3 is TGTGCCAGCAGCTTACTCGGCGGGGGCGTCCAAGAGACCCAGTACTTC. Protein product: CASSLLGGGVQETQYF.

V and J are TRBV11-2 and TRBJ1-4; no clear D. V dropped 1 base and J dropped 8 bases, with 17 bases sitting between them. Germline CDR1 and CDR2: SGHAT and FQNNGV. The CDR3 runs to 16 residues. CDR3 amino acids: CASSLVKGQPLEKLFF. The CDR3 DNA follows: TGTGCCAGCAGCTTAGTGAAAGGCCAGCCCCTGGAAAAACTGTTTTTT.

This clonotype appeared many times. This chain connects TRBV25-1 to TRBJ1-1, with 8 bases fitting TRBD1. This CDR3 has 16 residues. V lost 0 bases, J lost 4 bases, and 7 bases stayed unmatched. Germline V lookup: CDR1 MGHDK, CDR2 SYGVNS. The CDR3 sequence is CASSEYGGTGGTEAFF. DNA for the CDR3: TGTGCCAGCAGTGAATATGGGGGAACAGGGGGCACTGAAGCTTTCTTT.

The CDR3 DNA is TGTGCCAGCAGGGATGGGACTAGAAACGCCGGGGAGCTGTTTTTT. This gives the protein CASRDGTRNAGELFF. This rearrangement joins TRBV6-5 to TRBJ2-2, with 8 positions matching TRBD2. This CDR3 region has 15 residues. CDR1 and CDR2 (germline): MNHEY, SVGAGI. Trimming at V came to 6 bases and at J to 6 bases, leaving 9 bases not matched to a gene.

There are a few counts of this clonotype. The chain employs TRBV11-2 and TRBJ1-6; D unclear. Between the trimmed V and J ends, which lost 1 base and 10 bases, there was a span of 11 bases. The V gene's germline CDR1 is SGHAT and CDR2 FQNNGV. CDR3 length: 14 amino acids. The CDR3 nucleotides read TGTGCCAGCAGCTTAGTTATCAGGACCTCACCCCTCCACTTT. It yields the protein CASSLVIRTSPLHF.

This rearrangement joins TRBV7-8 to TRBJ1-2; D ambiguous. This CDR3 is built from 14 residues. Germline lookup yields CDR1 SGHVS and CDR2 FQNEAQ. The ends were cut back, 3 bases at V and 7 bases at J, with 15 bases in the middle. Here the CDR3 DNA reads TGTGCCAGCAGCTTTCCCGGGCCTCAAGGTGGCTACACCTTC. Translation: CASSFPGPQGGYTF.

This clonotype was observed at least ten times. V is TRBV19 and J is TRBJ1-2; D is uncertain. The CDR3 runs 10 residues. From germline, CDR1 is LNHDA and CDR2 SQIVND (reference sequence). V shed 5 bases and J shed 5 bases, with 3 bases lying between them. The CDR3 loop reads CASSSYGYTF. The CDR3 coding sequence is TGTGCCAGTAGTTCTTATGGCTACACCTTC. The full variable domain, completed using reference TRBV19 and TRBJ1-2, is DGGITQSPKYLFRKEGQNVTLSCEQNLNHDAMYWYRQDPGQGLRLIYYSQIVNDFQKGDIAEGYSVSREKKESFPLTVTSAQKNPTAFYLCASSSYGYTFGSGTRLTVV.

This clonotype was counted a single time. The rearrangement links TRBV15 to TRBJ2-7; 9 nucleotides match TRBD1. CDR1 and CDR2 (germline): LNHNV, YYDKDF (reference sequence). The CDR3 extends over 15 amino acids. V was clipped by 5 bases and J by 3 bases; unmatched bases: 8. Written as DNA, the CDR3 is TGTGCCACCAGCGCACAAATGGACAGGGGCTACGAGCAGTACTTC. Amino acid sequence: CATSAQMDRGYEQYF.

This clonotype was counted many times. The V call is TRBV29-1, the J call TRBJ2-5, with D possibly TRBD1 on 6 matching bases. The germline CDR1 and CDR2 sequences are SQVTM and ANQGSEA. The CDR3 totals 12 residues. Trimming left V 6 bases short and J 2 bases short, with 10 bases between. The CDR3 sequence is CSVFRGQETQYF. Written as DNA, the CDR3 is TGCAGCGTGTTCAGGGGTCAAGAGACCCAGTACTTC.

This clonotype was recorded many times. CDR3 DNA: TGTGCCAGCAGCTTAGTGGCAGGGGCTTCCCACGAGCAGTACTTC. This gives the protein CASSLVAGASHEQYF. The chain has TRBV7-9 and TRBJ2-7; possibly TRBD1 for D (6 bases). The CDR3 sequence is 15 residues long. Germline CDR1 and CDR2: SEHNR and FQNEAQ (reference sequence). V gave up 1 base and J gave up 5 bases, with 15 bases separating them.

This clonotype showed up many times. The rearrangement links TRBV29-1 to TRBJ1-2; 9 positions match TRBD1. V gave up 6 bases and J gave up 3 bases; unmatched junction bases: 2. CDR1 is SQVTM, CDR2 ANQGSEA, per germline. The CDR3 is 12 amino acids. CDR3 residues: CSVGTGYYGYTF. The CDR3 nucleotides are TGCAGCGTGGGGACAGGGTACTATGGCTACACCTTC.

Details on this clonotype: A clone one base away is much larger, so this may be a read error. The V and J genes are TRBV7-6 and TRBJ2-5; 9 nucleotides match TRBD2. CDR3 length: 15 residues. Germline assignment: CDR1 SGHVS and CDR2 FNYEAQ. Here the CDR3 reads CASSPILAGQETQHF. For the CDR3, the DNA is TGTGCCAGCAGCCCGATACTAGCGGGCCAAGAGACCCAGCACTTC. The full variable domain, completed using reference TRBV7-6 and TRBJ2-5, is GAGVSQSPRYKVTKRGQDVALRCDPISGHVSLYWYRQALGQGPEFLTYFNYEAQQDKSGLPNDRFSAERPEGSISTLTIQRTEQRDSAMYRCASSPILAGQETQHFGPGTRLLVL.

The chain employs TRBV7-9 and TRBJ1-1; D perhaps matches TRBD1 (5 bases). The CDR3 has 14 amino acids. CDR1 is SEHNR, CDR2 FQNEAQ, per germline (reference sequence). Trimming pared 4 bases from V and 7 bases from J, leaving 16 bases between. CDR3 residues: CASSSSQGVGEAFF. CDR3 in DNA: TGTGCCAGCAGCTCAAGTCAGGGAGTTGGTGAAGCTTTCTTT.

Ten or more counts support this clonotype. Here the CDR3 reads CASSEQGLSTGELFF. The CDR3 DNA sequence: TGTGCCAGCAGTGAGCAGGGGTTGAGCACCGGGGAGCTGTTTTTT. V and J are TRBV2 and TRBJ2-2, with TRBD1 as a possible D gene (6 bases). This CDR3 is 15 amino acids long. The germline V gene has CDR1 SNHLY and CDR2 FYNNEI. The V end lost 3 bases, the J end lost 4 bases, and 12 bases lay between the germline ends. Full variable domain (remainder filled in from reference TRBV2 and TRBJ2-2): EPEVTQTPSHQVTQMGQEVILRCVPISNHLYFYWYRQILGQKVEFLVSFYNNEISEKSEIFDDQFSVERPDGSNFTLKIRSTKLEDSAMYFCASSEQGLSTGELFFGEGSRLTVL.

The chain has TRBV15 and TRBJ1-6; 12 bases agree with TRBD1. The CDR3 runs 15 residues. Germline values: CDR1 LNHNV, CDR2 YYDKDF (reference sequence). Here the CDR3 reads CASGTGGIGNSPLHF. CDR3 sequence (DNA): TGTGCTTCCGGGACAGGGGGCATAGGGAATTCACCCCTCCACTTT.

CDR3 DNA: TGCAGTGCCCCTGGACAGGCCAGCTATGGCTACACCTTC. It codes for CSAPGQASYGYTF. V usage is TRBV20-1 and J usage is TRBJ1-2, with TRBD1 matching 7 bases. Germline loops: CDR1 DFQATT, CDR2 SNEGSKA (reference sequence). The CDR3 runs 13 residues. The V and J ends lost 6 bases and 4 bases, in that order; junction bases with no gene match: 8.